This entry concerns a single TCR beta chain. No cognate antigen has been identified for it. No much larger clone exists at a distance of one base, and base qualities are not known. The data were taken from a study of long-term antiretroviral therapy in people with HIV (dated by TCRdb to between 2021 and 2022). Broadly, across the study: Collection of the earliest samples took place about a decade ahead of the 2015 WHO recommendation for immediate ART, at a time when ART was typically delayed until CD4 counts fell. Test extractions of a monoclonal T-cell line alongside fewer than 40 polyclonal samples showed no cross-contamination during QIAcube processing. The cohort contributed over 150 cryopreserved PBMC samples from under 35 adults with confirmed HIV infection, collected serially over a mean of approximately six years (range 1-12). A retrospective serial study tested whether ART initiation and durable HIV suppression were associated with changes in peripheral blood TRB repertoire composition and diversity. Of the approximately 28 participants with HIV, roughly twelve were female. The investigation overall reported the following: No data were available on ART adherence, viral resistance or therapy changes, limiting inferences about post-ART repertoire changes. The repertoire was dominated across all time points by expanded TRB clones identified before ART initiation, although this dominance was seen to fluctuate and to decrease in many PLHIV after ART. The samples were dated from about 2004 to 2017, and the ART regimens that were used may be less effective than current ART regimens. CDR3 length ranges in HIV repertoires were narrower than in controls, and network structure suggested an antigen-experienced repertoire with only a slight naive shift after ART. Limited PBMC availability meant only the TCR beta chain was sequenced, without alpha chain pairing. A significant increase in TRB diversity was found to be associated with ART initiation, although TRB diversity was observed to remain significantly below that of transplant donor controls even after long-term ART. Unsorted PBMC were profiled instead of sorted CD4+ and CD8+ T cells because pre-ART samples had limited cell numbers.

The immunoSEQ hsTCRB v3.0 assay was used at survey level resolution for TRB variable region sequencing. A depth of about 40,000-50,000 T-cell genomes per sample was targeted for TRB sequencing. Pooled TRB libraries were sequenced on an Illumina MiSeq with a v3 150-cycle kit. The original methods were these. Repertoire analysis was run in R within a reproducible Nextflow workflow that covered QC, data transformation and analysis. Custom analyses were implemented in LymphoSeq2, an R package for AIRR-Seq data exploration. A few samples yielding fewer than 5000 total TRB sequences were excluded, leaving around 200 analyzed HIV repertoires. Among the roughly 200 retained HIV repertoires, under 65 were collected before ART initiation and around 130 after ART initiation. Each repertoire was downsampled to 5000 TRB nucleotide sequences, and summary statistics were averaged across 100 downsampling iterations. The analysis kept only TRB sequences whose CDR3 regions were at least seven amino acids long. Two measures captured diversity: a Shannon entropy-derived clonality score and the Gini coefficient. In repertoire networks, the top 5000 CDR3 amino acid sequences were linked whenever an edit distance of one separated two sequences. GLIPH2 predicted antigen specificity groups and MHC restriction for TRB CDR3 amino acid sequences. To flag known CMV, EBV, HIV or tissue antigen associations, CDR3 amino acid sequences were matched against VDJdb and McPAS-TCR. Pre-ART, post-ART and control groups were compared with Wilcoxon signed-rank tests and Holm-Bonferroni correction. Imported from immuneACCESS, the table was reduced by TCRdb to in-frame sequences with V and J called. These copies leave out some clones; in studies compared against another copy, an unresolved V gene accounts for under half, and the cause of the remainder is not known. V and J calls plus clone size are reproduced from that table; the DNA served to infer D and trimming. The sample table holds about 27,000 clones, of which 79% were seen once. More than 9.5% of the sample belongs to the ten largest clones.

Sequences MDHEN (CDR1) and SYDVKM (CDR2) are obtained from the germline V gene. V loses 2 bases at its end and J loses 6 bases; junction bases beyond the gene matches: 6. The CDR3 contains 14 residues, cysteine and phenylalanine counted. The sequence is cut down to CDR3 DNA, 42 bases in frame from base 1. Participants were included only if at least one PBMC sample before ART initiation and at least two post-ART samples were available. Treatment was received in the United States of America by all participants with HIV. Cryopreserved samples of about 0.95-10 million PBMC were thawed and washed before DNA extraction. At the time of the earliest PBMC sample, participants with HIV were aged between roughly 20 and 54 years. Per participant, PBMC samples came from 1-4 timepoints prior to ART initiation and 2-8 timepoints following ART initiation, for a median of 7 samples. Serial HIV viral load, CD4+ T-cell count, ART history and demographic data were obtained for every participant. A Qiagen kit on a QIAcube was used to extract genomic DNA from unsorted PBMC, with samples processed in batches of 12.

Sequenced here: unsorted PBMCs, sampled 2.1 years after starting antiretroviral therapy. The V and J genes are TRBV28 and TRBJ1-2; 7 bases in between match TRBD1. This clonotype originated in a man aged 25-45 years with HIV. At the DNA level, the sequence is TGTGCCAGCAGTTTAAACAGGGGCTTAAATGGCTACACCTTC. Translation gives CASSLNRGLNGYTF.